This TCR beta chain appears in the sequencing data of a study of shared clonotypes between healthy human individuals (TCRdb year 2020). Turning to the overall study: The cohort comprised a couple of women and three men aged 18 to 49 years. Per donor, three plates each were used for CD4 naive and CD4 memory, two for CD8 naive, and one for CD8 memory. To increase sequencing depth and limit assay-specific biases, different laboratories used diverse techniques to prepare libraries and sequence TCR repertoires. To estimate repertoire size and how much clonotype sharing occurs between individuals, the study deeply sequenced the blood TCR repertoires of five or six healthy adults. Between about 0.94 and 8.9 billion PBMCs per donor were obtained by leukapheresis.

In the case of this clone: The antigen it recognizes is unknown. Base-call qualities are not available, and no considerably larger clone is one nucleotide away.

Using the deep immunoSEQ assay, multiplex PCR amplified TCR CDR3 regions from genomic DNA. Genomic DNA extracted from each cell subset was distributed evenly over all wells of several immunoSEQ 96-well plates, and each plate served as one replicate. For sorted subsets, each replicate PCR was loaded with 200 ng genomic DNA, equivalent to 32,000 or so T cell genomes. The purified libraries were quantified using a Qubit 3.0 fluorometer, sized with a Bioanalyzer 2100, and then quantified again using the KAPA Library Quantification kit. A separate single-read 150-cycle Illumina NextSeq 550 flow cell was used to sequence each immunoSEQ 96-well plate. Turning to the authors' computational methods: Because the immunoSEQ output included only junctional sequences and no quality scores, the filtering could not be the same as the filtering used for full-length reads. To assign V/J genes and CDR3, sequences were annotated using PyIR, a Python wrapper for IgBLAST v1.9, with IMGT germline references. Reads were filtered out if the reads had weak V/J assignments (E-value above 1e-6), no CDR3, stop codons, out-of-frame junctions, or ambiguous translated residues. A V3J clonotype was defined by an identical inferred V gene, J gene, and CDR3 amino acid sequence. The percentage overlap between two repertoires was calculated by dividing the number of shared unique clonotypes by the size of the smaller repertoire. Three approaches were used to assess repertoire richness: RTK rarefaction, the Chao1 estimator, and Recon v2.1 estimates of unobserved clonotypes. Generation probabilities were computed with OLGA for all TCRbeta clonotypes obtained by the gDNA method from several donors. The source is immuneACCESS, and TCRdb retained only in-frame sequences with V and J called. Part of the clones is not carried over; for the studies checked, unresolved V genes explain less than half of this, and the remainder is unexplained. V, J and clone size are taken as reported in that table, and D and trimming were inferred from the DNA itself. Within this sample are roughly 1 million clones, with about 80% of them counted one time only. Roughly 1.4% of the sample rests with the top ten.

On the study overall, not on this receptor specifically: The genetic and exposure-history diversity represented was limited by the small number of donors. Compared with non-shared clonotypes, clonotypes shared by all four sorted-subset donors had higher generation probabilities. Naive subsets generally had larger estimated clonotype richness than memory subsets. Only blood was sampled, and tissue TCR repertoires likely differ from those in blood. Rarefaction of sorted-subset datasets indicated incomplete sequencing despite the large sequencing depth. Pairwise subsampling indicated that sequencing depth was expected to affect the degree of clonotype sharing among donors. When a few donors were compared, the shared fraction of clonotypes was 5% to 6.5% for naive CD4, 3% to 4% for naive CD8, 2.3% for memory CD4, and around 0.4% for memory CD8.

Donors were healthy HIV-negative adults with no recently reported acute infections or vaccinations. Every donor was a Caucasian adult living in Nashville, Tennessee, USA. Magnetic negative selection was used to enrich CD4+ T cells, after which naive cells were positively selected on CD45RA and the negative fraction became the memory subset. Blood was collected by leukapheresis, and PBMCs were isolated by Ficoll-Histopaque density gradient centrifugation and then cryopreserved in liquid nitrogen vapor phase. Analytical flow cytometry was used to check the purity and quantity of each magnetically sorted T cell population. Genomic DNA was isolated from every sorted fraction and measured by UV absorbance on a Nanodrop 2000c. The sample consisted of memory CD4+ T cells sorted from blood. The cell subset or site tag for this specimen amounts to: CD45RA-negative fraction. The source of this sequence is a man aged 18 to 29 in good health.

The nucleotide sequence reads as follows: TGTGCCTGGAGTGCCCTGGGGACAGGGGGCTATCGGGAGACCCAGTACTTC. Its product reads: CAWSALGTGGYRETQYF. The chain joins TRBV30 to TRBJ2-5; 12 bases in the junction line up with TRBD1. Germline trimming amounts to 1 base on V and 5 bases on J, with 11 as the count of junction bases outside the gene matches. CDR1 and CDR2 are drawn from the germline V gene (reference sequence): GTSNPN, SVGIG. From cysteine to phenylalanine, the CDR3 is 17 amino acids long. Of the read, only the CDR3 DNA is kept; its 51 bases are in frame from base 1.